A selection of T cell receptor beta chains follows, all from one sample in a study of human T cells and chemical hapten exposure. TCRdb itself ran the RACE reads through MiXCR, one entry per CDR3 protein. The sample yields 300,000 to 450,000 distinct CDR3 sequences, over 5% seen once. The sample here was whole blood, taken in connection with sensitization to the hapten diphenylcyclopropenone (DPC). These receptor sequences come from a young woman with alopecia areata. Some clones in this sample may be carry-over from other donors' samples. Each CDR3 is given with its conserved first and last residue. Each record gives: clone size, V gene, J gene, D gene, CDR3 protein, CDR3 DNA. D genes are given only for firm matches. Where a row states a size, it is once, few, many or the class of an expanded clone; other rows omit it.

many,TRBV7-2,TRBJ1-2,-,CASSLGGGANYGYTF,TGTGCCAGCAGCTTAGGAGGGGGGGCGAACTATGGCTACACCTTC
-,TRBV2,TRBJ2-1,-,CASKRSGNEQFF,TGTGCCAGCAAAAGGTCCGGGAATGAGCAGTTCTTC
-,TRBV29-1,TRBJ1-1,TRBD1,CSVPGQGAQNGAFF,TGCAGCGTGCCAGGACAGGGGGCGCAAAATGGGGCTTTCTTT
many,TRBV7-2,TRBJ2-1,-,CASRQTPGRIHNEQFF,TGTGCCAGCAGGCAGACCCCGGGACGGATCCACAATGAGCAGTTCTTC
-,TRBV7-3,TRBJ2-1,TRBD1,CASSLRTGGTSYNEQFF,TGTGCCAGCAGCTTGCGGACAGGGGGGACTTCCTACAATGAGCAGTTCTTC
-,TRBV12-3/TRBV12-4,TRBJ2-5,-,CASSLRQSTETQYF,TGTGCCAGCAGTTTGAGGCAGTCGACTGAGACCCAGTACTTC
-,TRBV20-1,TRBJ1-1,-,CSTTNEDSREGFF,TGCAGTACCACCAACGAGGACTCCCGGGAGGGTTTCTTT
few,TRBV25-1,TRBJ1-6,-,CASSDFRGSPLHF,TGTGCCAGCAGTGATTTCAGGGGTTCACCCCTCCACTTT
many,TRBV14,TRBJ1-3,-,CASSQLQASGNTIYF,TGTGCCAGCAGCCAACTTCAGGCCTCTGGAAACACCATATATTTT
many,TRBV12-3/TRBV12-4,TRBJ2-1,-,CASAGGGHEQFF,TGTGCCAGCGCCGGGGGAGGACATGAGCAGTTCTTC
few,TRBV6-2/TRBV6-3,TRBJ2-3,-,CASSYEGDTQYF,TGTGCCAGCAGTTACGAAGGAGATACGCAGTATTTT
-,TRBV6-5,TRBJ1-2,-,CASSYSYRLANYGYTF,TGTGCCAGCAGTTACTCGTATCGGCTTGCTAACTATGGCTACACCTTC
many,TRBV23-1,TRBJ2-5,-,CASSLGQKETQYF,TGCGCCAGCAGCCTTGGACAGAAAGAGACCCAGTACTTC
many,TRBV12-3/TRBV12-4,TRBJ2-7,-,CASSSTGLGQYF,TGTGCCAGCAGTTCTACAGGGCTGGGACAGTACTTC
many,TRBV5-5,TRBJ2-7,-,CASSLMGNRVRLDEQYF,TGTGCCAGCAGCTTGATGGGGAACAGGGTACGCTTAGACGAGCAGTACTTC
many,TRBV5-1,TRBJ1-2,TRBD1,CASSLSDRVYGYTF,TGCGCCAGCAGCTTGTCGGACAGGGTCTATGGCTACACCTTC
-,TRBV7-8,TRBJ2-2,TRBD2,CASSLIAGPTGELFF,TGTGCCAGCAGTTTGATAGCGGGGCCCACCGGGGAGCTGTTTTTT
few,TRBV5-6,TRBJ1-6,TRBD1,CASSLVDREQSPLHF,TGTGCCAGCAGCCTGGTAGACAGGGAACAATCACCCCTCCACTTT
many,TRBV5-5,TRBJ1-2,TRBD1,CASSLEQGFNYGYTF,TGTGCCAGCAGCTTGGAACAGGGGTTTAACTATGGCTACACCTTC
-,TRBV6-2/TRBV6-3,TRBJ2-3,-,CASSPTGMDTQYF,TGTGCCAGCAGTCCCACAGGGATGGATACGCAGTATTTT
-,TRBV28,TRBJ2-6,-,CASTSQRGANVLTF,TGTGCCAGCACCTCACAGAGGGGGGCCAACGTCCTGACTTTC
few,TRBV29-1,TRBJ1-2,TRBD1,CSVRDRESNYGYTF,TGCAGCGTCCGTGACAGGGAATCCAACTATGGCTACACCTTC
-,TRBV12-3/TRBV12-4,TRBJ1-5,-,CASSFWTDNQPQHF,TGTGCCAGCAGTTTCTGGACAGACAATCAGCCCCAGCATTTT
few,TRBV20-1,TRBJ1-6,TRBD1,CSARARQGAENSPLHF,TGCAGTGCTAGAGCAAGACAGGGGGCGGAAAATTCACCCCTCCACTTT
-,TRBV10-3,TRBJ2-2,TRBD2,CAIAGATQTGELFF,TGTGCCATAGCGGGGGCCACGCAGACCGGGGAGCTGTTTTTT
-,TRBV20-1,TRBJ2-7,TRBD2,CSAPRGGSDEQYF,TGCAGTGCTCCCCGGGGGGGGAGCGACGAGCAGTACTTC
few,TRBV7-8,TRBJ2-1,TRBD2,CASSSGGALNLEQFF,TGTGCCAGCAGCAGCGGGGGGGCTTTAAATTTGGAGCAGTTCTTC
-,TRBV6-1,TRBJ1-2,TRBD1,CASSEGTGGGHGYTF,TGTGCCAGCAGTGAGGGGACAGGGGGCGGACATGGCTACACCTTC
many,TRBV7-8,TRBJ2-6,TRBD2,CASSLMASGGSHSGANVLTF,TGTGCCAGCAGCTTAATGGCTAGCGGGGGGTCCCACTCTGGGGCCAACGTCCTGACTTTC
few,TRBV12-3/TRBV12-4,TRBJ2-4,TRBD1,CASSRDREGIQYF,TGTGCCAGCAGCAGGGACAGGGAAGGCATTCAGTACTTC
many,TRBV10-3,TRBJ1-1,TRBD1,CAIRVSLGQEAFF,TGTGCCATCAGGGTCAGCCTGGGACAGGAAGCTTTCTTT
many,TRBV5-1,TRBJ1-2,-,CASSLEYVSTANYGYTF,TGCGCCAGCAGCTTGGAATACGTATCGACCGCGAACTATGGCTACACCTTC
few,TRBV25-1,TRBJ1-1,-,CASSEGWAQPGNTEAFF,TGTGCCAGCAGTGAAGGGTGGGCACAGCCCGGAAACACTGAAGCTTTCTTT
-,TRBV7-2,TRBJ2-1,-,CASSLGRGRDNEQFF,TGTGCCAGCAGCCTAGGGCGGGGGCGAGACAATGAGCAGTTCTTC
once,TRBV6-5,TRBJ2-3,-,CASSSRALLSTDTQYF,TGTGCCAGCAGTTCCCGGGCCCTTCTTAGCACAGATACGCAGTATTTT
few,TRBV13,TRBJ1-1,-,CASSLFGERAEAFF,TGTGCCAGCAGCTTGTTCGGGGAGAGGGCTGAAGCTTTCTTT
many,TRBV6-5,TRBJ2-3,-,CATKMQGIDTQYF,TGTGCCACCAAAATGCAGGGGATTGATACGCAGTATTTT
-,TRBV7-9,TRBJ2-1,TRBD2,CASSPGLAGGSQFF,TGTGCCAGCAGCCCGGGACTAGCGGGGGGGTCTCAGTTCTTC
many,TRBV10-3,TRBJ2-3,TRBD1,CAISESTTGATSTDTQYF,TGTGCCATCAGTGAGTCAACGACAGGGGCCACTAGCACAGATACGCAGTATTTT
many,TRBV2,TRBJ2-1,-,CASTDDRRPEQFF,TGTGCCAGCACCGATGACCGGCGCCCCGAGCAGTTCTTC
-,TRBV29-1,TRBJ2-1,-,CSVPGQSRSNEQFF,TGCAGCGTTCCAGGGCAATCCCGTAGCAATGAGCAGTTCTTC
many,TRBV29-1,TRBJ2-3,-,CSGGQGGITDTQYF,TGCAGCGGAGGACAGGGAGGGATTACAGATACGCAGTATTTT
-,TRBV6-5,TRBJ1-1,-,CASSSTTTSNTEAFF,TGTGCCAGCAGTTCGACGACAACTTCGAACACTGAAGCTTTCTTT
many,TRBV7-2,TRBJ2-5,-,CASSFLPRDFQETQYF,TGTGCCAGCAGTTTCCTACCACGGGATTTCCAAGAGACCCAGTACTTC
few,TRBV18,TRBJ2-3,-,CASSPLSLTDTQYF,TGTGCCAGCTCACCACTCTCTTTGACAGATACGCAGTATTTT
-,TRBV5-4,TRBJ1-2,-,CASSLTGSANYGYTF,TGTGCCAGCAGCTTAACAGGGTCGGCTAACTATGGCTACACCTTC
many,TRBV7-7,TRBJ2-7,-,CASSLGEDGEQYF,TGTGCTAGCAGCTTAGGGGAAGACGGCGAGCAGTACTTC
many,TRBV3-1,TRBJ2-3,-,CASSQAGVGPDTQYF,TGTGCCAGCAGCCAAGCGGGGGTGGGGCCAGATACGCAGTATTTT
-,TRBV27,TRBJ2-7,-,CASSFRTRQSYEQYF,TGTGCCAGCAGTTTCCGAACCCGACAGTCCTACGAGCAGTACTTC
-,TRBV20-1,TRBJ2-3,-,CSASGVSTDTQYF,TGCAGTGCTAGCGGGGTTAGCACAGATACGCAGTATTTT
many,TRBV12-3/TRBV12-4,TRBJ1-1,TRBD1,CASTAGGLNTEAFF,TGTGCCAGCACGGCAGGGGGCTTGAACACTGAAGCTTTCTTT
many,TRBV24-1,TRBJ1-5,-,CATSAYSNQPQHF,TGTGCCACCAGTGCTTATAGCAATCAGCCCCAGCATTTT